These 15 T cell receptor beta chains were sequenced from one sample in a study of T cells expressing NK-cell markers. TCRdb re-analyzed the 5' RACE reads; it lists each CDR3 protein once, without DNA. The sample table sets out a few hundred thousand distinct CDR3 sequences. The sample comprised blood T cells: a sorted CD56 or NKG2C T cell subset, CD4+ or CD8+ T cells, or bulk PBMC T cells (not recorded which). These receptors originate from a man aged 18-75 years in good health.

J is TRBJ2-7 and V is TRBV7-9; TCRdb outputs TRBD2, but without DNA this stays unchecked. Per the germline V gene, CDR1 is SEHNR and CDR2 is FQNEAQ (reference sequence). This CDR3 has 15 residues. CDR3 in amino acids: CASSLVAGEVYEQYF. The whole variable domain, filled in from reference TRBV7-9 and TRBJ2-7, reads DTGVSQNPRHKITKRGQNVTFRCDPISEHNRLYWYRQTLGQGPEFLTYFQNEAQLEKSRLLSDRFSAERPKGSFSTLEIQRTEQGDSAMYLCASSLVAGEVYEQYFGPGTRLTVT.

This chain links TRBV7-6 with TRBJ2-3; the D call of TRBD1 rests on TCRdb alone, since no DNA is present to check it. From germline, CDR1 is SGHVS and CDR2 FNYEAQ. This CDR3 contains 16 residues. Here the CDR3 reads CASSSLRGARTDTQYF.

This sequence joins TRBV28 and TRBJ1-2. The CDR3 is made up of 14 amino acids. Germline assignment: CDR1 MDHEN and CDR2 SYDVKM. CDR3 sequence reads: CASSSGLGDYGYTF.

V and J are TRBV6-5 and TRBJ1-2; TCRdb returns TRBD1, unconfirmable since there is no DNA. The germline gives CDR1 MNHEY, CDR2 SVGAGI. This CDR3 is 12 amino acids long. This CDR3 reads CASRTGLYGYTF.

J is TRBJ1-3 and V is TRBV20-1; TCRdb indicates TRBD1, and absent DNA this call remains unverified. The V gene's germline CDR1 is DFQATT and CDR2 SNEGSKA (reference sequence). The CDR3 spans 15 residues. The CDR3 reads CSAREPGAYGNTIYF.

The chain carries TRBV6-2 or TRBV6-3 and TRBJ2-4. The CDR3 consists of 14 residues. Germline CDR1 and CDR2: MNHEY and SVGEGT. The CDR3 spells CASSYRTSENIQYF.

The rearrangement links TRBV6-1 to TRBJ1-1. The CDR3 has 14 residues. Germline loops: CDR1 MNHNS, CDR2 SASEGT. The CDR3 protein is CASSGSVLPTEAFF.

The genes are TRBV11-2 and TRBJ2-2; with no DNA, the TCRdb D assignment of TRBD1 cannot be verified. The V gene's germline CDR1 is SGHAT and CDR2 FQNNGV. The CDR3 spans 16 residues. The chain's CDR3 is CASSKRGTGDTGELFF.

The chain links TRBV12-3 or TRBV12-4 to TRBJ2-5; the D call from TCRdb, TRBD2, cannot be confirmed without DNA. This CDR3 comprises 16 residues. CDR3 sequence: CASRASLAGGKETQYF.

V is TRBV28 and J is TRBJ2-7; TCRdb selects TRBD1, and the lack of DNA leaves this call unchecked. Germline V CDR1 and CDR2: MDHEN, SYDVKM. CDR3 size: 14 residues. The CDR3 region is CASRKGGGSYEQYF.

The chain links TRBV10-3 to TRBJ2-7; TCRdb picks TRBD1, but there is no DNA to check that call. Germline V gives CDR1 ENHRY, CDR2 SYGVKD. This CDR3 spans 14 amino acids. The CDR3 reads CAISPGGFTYEQYF.

This chain's CDR3 is CASNPGQGVTGELFF. The rearrangement uses TRBV28 and TRBJ2-2; TCRdb picks TRBD1, but there is no DNA to check that call. The CDR3 sequence is 15 residues long. CDR1 is MDHEN and CDR2 is SYDVKM in the germline V gene.

The J gene is TRBJ2-2, the V gene TRBV6-2 or TRBV6-3; as DNA is missing, the TRBD2 call by TCRdb cannot be tested. Germline V lookup: CDR1 MNHEY, CDR2 SVGEGT. This CDR3 region has 14 residues. CDR3 sequence reads: CASTKRQGAWELFF.

V usage is TRBV9 and J usage is TRBJ1-6. Germline V gene sequence: CDR1 SGDLS, CDR2 YYNGEE. This CDR3 has 15 residues. This chain's CDR3 is CASSVLPIPNSPLHF.

The V call is TRBV11-2, the J call TRBJ1-2; as DNA is missing, the TRBD1 call by TCRdb cannot be tested. Germline loops: CDR1 SGHAT, CDR2 FQNNGV. CDR3 length: 14 amino acids. This chain's CDR3 is CASSSSGGGYGYTF.